Ten or more counts support the clone carrying this T cell receptor beta chain. This sample was taken from a study of neurological immune-mediated disorders. Germline values: CDR1 MRHNA, CDR2 SNTAGT. The CDR3 covers 13 residues. Deletions cut 5 bases from V and 2 bases from J, with 7 bases between. Each CDR3 protein is one row after TCRdb ran MiXCR on the 5' RACE reads. Here the sample spans 55,000 or so distinct CDR3 sequences, approximately 4.4% being singletons. The chain uses TRBV6-4 and TRBJ2-1, with D possibly being TRBD1 (5 bases). The sequencing input was PBMCs. The receptor was derived from a man aged 45 to 65 with multiple sclerosis. In nucleotides, the CDR3 is TGTGCCAGCAGTCCGGACACCTACAATGAGCAGTTCTTC. Translated, it gives CASSPDTYNEQFF.